This TCR beta chain was captured by sequencing in a study of blood T cell repertoires in COVID-19. Per the original data handling: Amplification with reference gene primers provided the estimates of nucleated cell counts. The method was immunoSEQ multiplex PCR; TCRdb's version includes in-frame clones alone and lacks a portion of them. V, J and clone size are those of that table, while D and trimming were read from the DNA. The table shows about 94,000 clones, with more than 70% occurring only once. The CDR3 is 11 residues long. The germline V and J ends were trimmed by 5 bases and 8 bases, with 7 bases remaining between them. Germline V gene lookup returns CDR1 MNHEY and CDR2 SVGAGI.

This sequence was found in a woman aged 55-69 years in a cohort sampled during active or convalescent COVID-19. The sequencing input was peripheral blood. The rearrangement joins TRBV6-5 to TRBJ2-1, with D unclear. The CDR3 protein is CASSLVDEQFF. DNA for the CDR3: TGTGCCAGCAGTCTAGTCGATGAGCAGTTCTTC.